A single sample gave rise to the 20 T cell receptor beta chains below, sequenced in a study of T cells in Graves' hyperthyroidism and ophthalmopathy. TCR beta CDR3 regions were amplified from RNA transcripts. A set of HTBI primers served as the primers for a first-round RT-PCR of the TCR CDR3. TCRdb processed the multiplex PCR reads anew with MiXCR; each CDR3 protein has one entry. The sample consists of over 300,000 distinct CDR3 sequences, about 14% of them appearing once. Sequencing used blood. The receptor set was obtained from an older woman with Graves' hyperthyroidism.

This clonotype was found many times. The CDR3 spells CSARPGQVGNQPQHF. The CDR3 nucleotides are TGCAGTGCTAGACCCGGACAGGTGGGCAATCAGCCCCAGCATTTT. J is TRBJ1-5 and V is TRBV20-1; 7 bases are shared with TRBD1. V lost 2 bases, J lost 2 bases, and 6 bases stayed unmatched. The CDR3 is 15 residues long. Germline lookup yields CDR1 DFQATT and CDR2 SNEGSKA (reference sequence).

This clonotype was seen ten or more times. The J gene is TRBJ1-1, the V gene TRBV28, with TRBD1 matching 8 bases. The germline V gene has CDR1 MDHEN and CDR2 SYDVKM. J gave up 5 bases and V 5 bases, and 10 bases lay outside the gene matches. This CDR3 comprises 15 residues. DNA of the CDR3: TGTGCCAGCAGTCCCTCGACAGGGGCAGGGACTGAAGCTTTCTTT. Amino acids: CASSPSTGAGTEAFF.

The V call is TRBV28, the J call TRBJ2-3; no firm D call. Trimming shortened V by 5 bases and J by 6 bases, and 9 bases separated the two germline ends. There are 12 residues in the CDR3. Germline CDR1 is MDHEN and CDR2 is SYDVKM. CDR3 sequence reads: CASSQGYDTQYF. CDR3 coding DNA: TGTGCCAGCAGTCAAGGATACGATACGCAGTATTTT.

This clonotype showed up just a few times. This chain joins TRBV30 and TRBJ2-2; 9 positions agree with TRBD2. Germline V gene sequence: CDR1 GTSNPN, CDR2 SVGIG (reference sequence). V lost 1 base to trimming and J lost 5 bases; unmatched junction nucleotides: 14. This CDR3 contains 18 residues. The CDR3 region has the DNA TGTGCCTGGAGTGCCCCAATGGCGGGAGGGGGTCAAACCGGGGAGCTGTTTTTT. As protein: CAWSAPMAGGGQTGELFF.

This clonotype appeared many times. The CDR3 reads CASSPLSGNTIYF. The CDR3 nucleotides are TGTGCCAGCAGCCCATTGTCTGGAAACACCATATATTTT. The chain has TRBV3-1 and TRBJ1-3; the D is unclear. Trimming stripped 4 bases from V and 1 base from J, with 5 bases between. The CDR3 is made up of 13 amino acids. From germline, CDR1 is LGHDT and CDR2 YNNKEL (reference sequence).

CDR3 nucleotide sequence: TGTGCCAGCAGCTTAGACGGGTGGACCTACGAGCAGTACTTC. This encodes CASSLDGWTYEQYF. The rearrangement links TRBV11-2 to TRBJ2-7; D uncertain. The CDR3 runs to 14 residues. Trimming shortened V by 0 bases and J by 2 bases, and 8 bases separated the two germline ends. Germline CDR1 is SGHAT and CDR2 is FQNNGV.

This clonotype was counted at least ten times. J is TRBJ2-1 and V is TRBV4-1, with D unresolved. The germline V gene encodes CDR1 MGHRA and CDR2 YSYEKL. With 4 bases removed from V and 1 base from J, the gap between germline ends came to 11 bases. This CDR3 has 15 amino acids. CDR3 in amino acids: CASSPPRSSYNEQFF. The CDR3 DNA sequence: TGCGCCAGCAGCCCCCCACGTTCTTCCTACAATGAGCAGTTCTTC.

This clonotype has more than one count but fewer than ten. No conserved phenylalanine or tryptophan is present at the end of the CDR3, so a read error is the likely explanation. This chain links TRBV7-3 with TRBJ2-2; 10 nucleotides match TRBD1. The trim removed 5 bases at V and 4 bases at J, leaving 4 bases unmatched. There are 15 residues in the CDR3. CDR1 is SGHTA, CDR2 FQGTGA, per germline. The CDR3 DNA reads TGTGCCAGCAGCCGACAGGGGGCGTTCACCGGGGAGCTGTTTTCT. Residues: CASSRQGAFTGELFS.

This clonotype was picked up many times. This chain links TRBV20-1 with TRBJ2-5, with TRBD2 as a possible D gene (5 bases). Per the germline V gene, CDR1 is DFQATT and CDR2 is SNEGSKA (reference sequence). V lost 3 bases to trimming and J lost 1 base, with 12 bases between them. CDR3 length equals 14 residues. CDR3 bases: TGCAGTGCTAGGCGTCCGGGGTTCCAAGAGACCCAGTACTTC. The encoded protein is CSARRPGFQETQYF.

The sample holds many counts of this clonotype. The V and J genes are TRBV7-2 and TRBJ1-4; tentatively, D is TRBD1 (5 bases). Trimming stripped 6 bases from V and 7 bases from J, with 27 bases between. This CDR3 comprises 18 residues. CDR1 and CDR2 from the germline V gene are SGHTA and FQGNSA. The CDR3 region is CASSTGPERPSGGEKLFF. The DNA for the CDR3 is TGTGCCAGCAGTACGGGTCCCGAACGCCCTTCCGGGGGTGAAAAACTGTTTTTT. Supplemented by reference TRBV7-2 and TRBJ1-4, the full variable domain reads GAGVSQSPSNKVTEKGKDVELRCDPISGHTALYWYRQSLGQGLEFLIYFQGNSAPDKSGLPSDRFSAERTGGSVSTLTIQRTQQEDSAVYLCASSTGPERPSGGEKLFFGSGTQLSVL.

This clonotype was found a few times. The chain links TRBV5-4 to TRBJ2-5; 9 bases agree with TRBD1. The CDR3 is made up of 14 amino acids. After removal of 3 bases from V and 4 bases from J, the junction contained 4 bases not matched to a gene. The germline V gene encodes CDR1 SGHNT and CDR2 YYREEE (reference sequence). The CDR3 nucleotides read TGTGCCAGCAGCTCCATGACAGGGGGAGAGACCCAGTACTTC. Its protein is CASSSMTGGETQYF.

At least ten counts were recorded for this clonotype. The chain is built from TRBV18 and TRBJ2-1; D gene unclear. The CDR3 is 14 amino acids. Germline-derived CDR1 and CDR2 are KGHSH and LQKENI. V lost 7 bases to trimming and J lost 7 bases, with 17 bases between them. CDR3 sequence (DNA): TGTGCCAGCTTCCGCCTCCAGACCCCTAATGAGCAGTTCTTC. Translated: CASFRLQTPNEQFF.

This clonotype was found many times. V and J are TRBV20-1 and TRBJ2-3; no firm D call. Germline V gene lookup returns CDR1 DFQATT and CDR2 SNEGSKA (reference sequence). The CDR3 totals 13 residues. Between the trimmed V and J ends, which lost 4 bases and 1 base, there was a span of 9 bases. CDR3 region: CSAKITGTDTQYF. In nucleotides, the CDR3 is TGCAGTGCTAAGATAACCGGCACAGATACGCAGTATTTT.

This clonotype was seen many times. This chain connects TRBV7-3 to TRBJ2-1; 9 bases line up with TRBD1. V trimming: 5 bases; J trimming: 5 bases; junction bases outside the gene matches: 10. The CDR3 spans 16 residues. Germline V gene lookup returns CDR1 SGHTA and CDR2 FQGTGA. The CDR3 nucleotides are TGTGCCAGCAGCCGAATCCGAGGGACAGGGAACAATGAGCAGTTCTTC. Translated, it gives CASSRIRGTGNNEQFF.

This clonotype was counted many times. This chain connects TRBV24-1 to TRBJ2-3; 7 bases map to TRBD1. Germline CDR1 reads KGHDR; CDR2 reads SFDVKD. With V trimmed by 8 bases and J by 4 bases, 11 bases remained unmatched. This CDR3 region has 15 residues. The CDR3 sequence: CATTSTGLGPDTQYF. The DNA for the CDR3 is TGTGCCACCACCTCGACAGGGCTGGGGCCAGATACGCAGTATTTT.

There are many counts of this clonotype. CDR3 loop: CASSLSPTYEQYF. In DNA form, the CDR3 reads TGCGCCAGCAGCTTGTCCCCGACCTACGAGCAGTACTTC. The V call is TRBV5-1, the J call TRBJ2-7; the D is unclear. V was clipped by 1 base and J by 2 bases, with 7 bases between them. The CDR3 contains 13 residues. From germline, CDR1 is SGHRS and CDR2 YFSETQ.

This clonotype was observed at least ten times. The rearrangement joins TRBV7-9 to TRBJ1-1; maybe TRBD1 (5 bases). The germline V gene has CDR1 SEHNR and CDR2 FQNEAQ (reference sequence). V was pared by 0 bases and J by 8 bases, with 28 bases between. The CDR3 has 19 amino acids. The CDR3 nucleotides are TGTGCCAGCAGCTTAGCGATCCCCGGGACCCCCTCTAGAATTGTGGAAGCTTTCTTT. Translated, it gives CASSLAIPGTPSRIVEAFF.

On this clonotype: Sequence at one end of the junction differs from germline and may be a read error. The chain uses TRBV7-7 and TRBJ2-5; 12 bases line up with TRBD2. CDR1 is SSHAT, CDR2 FNYEAQ, per germline (reference sequence). The CDR3 runs 15 residues. The CDR3 protein is CASSFPTSGREAQYF. CDR3 coding DNA: TGTGCTAGCAGCTTCCCGACTAGCGGGAGAGAGGCCCAGTACTTC. Together with reference TRBV7-7 and TRBJ2-5, the CDR3 gives the full variable domain: GAGVSQSPRYKVTKRGQDVTLRCDPISSHATLYWYQQALGQGPEFLTYFNYEAQPDKSGLPSDRFSAERPEGSISTLTIQRTEQRDSAMYRCASSFPTSGREAQYFGPGTRLLVL.

This clonotype was detected many times. V usage is TRBV12-3 or TRBV12-4 and J usage is TRBJ1-1; a weak D match, TRBD1 (5 bases). CDR3 length: 14 amino acids. Trimming removed 3 bases from V and 1 base from J, with 9 bases in between. DNA of the CDR3: TGTGCCAGCAGTTTGGTGCAGGGGAACACTGAAGCTTTCTTT. Its translation: CASSLVQGNTEAFF.

The genes are TRBV7-6 and TRBJ1-1; 8 bases align to TRBD1. This CDR3 comprises 14 residues. Germline V gene data show CDR1 as SGHVS and CDR2 as FNYEAQ. After removal of 3 bases from V and 6 bases from J, the junction contained 6 bases not matched to a gene. The CDR3 nucleotides are TGTGCCAGCAGCTTTGCAGGGGGCCACGCTGAAGCTTTCTTT. Translation gives CASSFAGGHAEAFF. The full variable domain, its missing parts supplied by reference TRBV7-6 and TRBJ1-1, is GAGVSQSPRYKVTKRGQDVALRCDPISGHVSLYWYRQALGQGPEFLTYFNYEAQQDKSGLPNDRFSAERPEGSISTLTIQRTEQRDSAMYRCASSFAGGHAEAFFGQGTRLTVV.